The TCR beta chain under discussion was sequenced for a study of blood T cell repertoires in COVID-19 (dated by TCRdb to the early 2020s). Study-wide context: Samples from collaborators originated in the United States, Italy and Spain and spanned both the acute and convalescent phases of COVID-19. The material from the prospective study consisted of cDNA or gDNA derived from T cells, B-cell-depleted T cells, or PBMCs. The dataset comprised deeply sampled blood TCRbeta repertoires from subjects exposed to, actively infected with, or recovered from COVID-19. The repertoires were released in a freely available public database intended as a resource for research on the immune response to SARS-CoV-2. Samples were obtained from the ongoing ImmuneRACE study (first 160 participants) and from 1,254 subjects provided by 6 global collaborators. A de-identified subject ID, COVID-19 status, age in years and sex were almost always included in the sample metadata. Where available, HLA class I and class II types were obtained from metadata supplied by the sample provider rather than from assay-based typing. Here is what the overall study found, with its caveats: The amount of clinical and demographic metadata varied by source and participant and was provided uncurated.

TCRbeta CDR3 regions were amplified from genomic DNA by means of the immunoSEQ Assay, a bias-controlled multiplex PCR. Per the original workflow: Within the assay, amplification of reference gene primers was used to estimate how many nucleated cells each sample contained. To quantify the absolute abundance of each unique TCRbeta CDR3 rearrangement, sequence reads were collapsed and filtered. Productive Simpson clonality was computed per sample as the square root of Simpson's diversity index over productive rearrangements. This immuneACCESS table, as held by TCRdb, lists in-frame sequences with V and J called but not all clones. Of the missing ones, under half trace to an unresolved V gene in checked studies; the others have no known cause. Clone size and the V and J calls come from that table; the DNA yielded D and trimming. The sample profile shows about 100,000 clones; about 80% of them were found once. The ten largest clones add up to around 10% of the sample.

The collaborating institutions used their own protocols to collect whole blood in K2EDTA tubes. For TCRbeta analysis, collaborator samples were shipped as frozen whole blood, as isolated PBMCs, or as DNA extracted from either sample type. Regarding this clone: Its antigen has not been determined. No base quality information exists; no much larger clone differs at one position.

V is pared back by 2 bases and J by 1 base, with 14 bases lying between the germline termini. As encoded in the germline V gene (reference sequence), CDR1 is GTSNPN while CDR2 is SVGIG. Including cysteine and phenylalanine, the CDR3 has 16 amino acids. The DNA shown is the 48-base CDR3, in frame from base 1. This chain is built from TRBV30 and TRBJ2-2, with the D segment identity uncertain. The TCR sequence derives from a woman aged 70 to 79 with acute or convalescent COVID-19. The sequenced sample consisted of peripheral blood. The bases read TGTGCCTGGAGTTTTCTAAAGATTGGGAACACCGGGGAGCTGTTTTTT. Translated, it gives CAWSFLKIGNTGELFF.